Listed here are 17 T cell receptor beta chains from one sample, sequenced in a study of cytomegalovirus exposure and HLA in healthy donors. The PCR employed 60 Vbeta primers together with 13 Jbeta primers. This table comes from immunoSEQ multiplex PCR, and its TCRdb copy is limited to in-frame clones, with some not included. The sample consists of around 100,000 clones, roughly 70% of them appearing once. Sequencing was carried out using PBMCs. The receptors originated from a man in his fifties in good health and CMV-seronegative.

CDR3 protein: CASSTRRDEKLFF. Here the CDR3 DNA reads TGTGCCAGCAGTACCCGGAGGGATGAAAAACTGTTTTTT. This rearrangement joins TRBV6-6 to TRBJ1-4; D unresolved. Per germline, CDR1 MNHNY and CDR2 SVGAGI (reference sequence). V shed 5 bases and J shed 6 bases, with 10 bases lying between them. The CDR3 runs to 13 residues.

CDR3 region: CASTPDRVKDPHF. The CDR3 coding sequence is TGTGCCAGCACCCCGGACAGGGTGAAGGACCCGCATTTT. The V gene is TRBV28, the J gene TRBJ1-5; TRBD1 matches at 8 bases. CDR3 length equals 13 residues. Germline V lookup: CDR1 MDHEN, CDR2 SYDVKM. Germline trimming cut 7 bases from V and 15 bases from J; bases unmatched to any gene: 14.

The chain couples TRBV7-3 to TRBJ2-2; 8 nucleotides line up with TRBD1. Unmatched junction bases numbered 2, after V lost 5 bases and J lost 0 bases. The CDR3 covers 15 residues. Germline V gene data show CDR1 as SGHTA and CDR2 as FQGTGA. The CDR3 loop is CASSPDRANTGELFF. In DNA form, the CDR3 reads TGTGCCAGCAGCCCGGACAGGGCGAACACCGGGGAGCTGTTTTTT.

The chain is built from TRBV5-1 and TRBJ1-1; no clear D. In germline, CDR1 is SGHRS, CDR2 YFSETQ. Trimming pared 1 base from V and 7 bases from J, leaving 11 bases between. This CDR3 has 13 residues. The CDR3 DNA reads TGCGCCAGCAGCTTGCCGAGACCGGGTGAAGCTTTCTTT. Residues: CASSLPRPGEAFF.

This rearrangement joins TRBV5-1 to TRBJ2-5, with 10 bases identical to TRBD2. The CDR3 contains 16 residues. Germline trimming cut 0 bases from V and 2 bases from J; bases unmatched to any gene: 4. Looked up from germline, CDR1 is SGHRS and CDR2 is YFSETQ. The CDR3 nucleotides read TGCGCCAGCAGCTTGGGATCGACTAGCGGGCAAGAGACCCAGTACTTC. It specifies CASSLGSTSGQETQYF.

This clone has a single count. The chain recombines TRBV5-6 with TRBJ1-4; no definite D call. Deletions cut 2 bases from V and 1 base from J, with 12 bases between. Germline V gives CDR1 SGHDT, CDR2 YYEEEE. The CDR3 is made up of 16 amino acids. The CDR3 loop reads CASSLRESGTNEKLFF. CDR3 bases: TGTGCCAGCAGCTTAAGAGAATCCGGAACTAATGAAAAACTGTTTTTT.

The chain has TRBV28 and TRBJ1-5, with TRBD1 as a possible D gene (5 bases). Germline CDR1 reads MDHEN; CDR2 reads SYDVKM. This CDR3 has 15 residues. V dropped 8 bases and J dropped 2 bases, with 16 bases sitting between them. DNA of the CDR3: TGTGCCAGCGGTACAGGCTTCTCGGGCAATCAGCCCCAGCATTTT. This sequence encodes CASGTGFSGNQPQHF.

The CDR3 reads CASSQDLAGVVSEQFF. The CDR3 DNA sequence: TGTGCCAGCAGCCAAGATCTAGCGGGAGTCGTAAGTGAGCAGTTCTTC. The V call is TRBV14, the J call TRBJ2-1; 10 bases match TRBD2. Trimming cost V 0 bases and J 9 bases; bases outside gene matches: 8. The CDR3 has 16 residues. Germline assignment: CDR1 SGHDN and CDR2 FVKESK.

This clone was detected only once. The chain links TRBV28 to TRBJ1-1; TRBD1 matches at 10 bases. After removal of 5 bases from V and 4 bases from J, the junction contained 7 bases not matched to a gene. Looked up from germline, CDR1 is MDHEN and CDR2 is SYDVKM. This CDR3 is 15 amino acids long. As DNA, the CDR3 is TGTGCCAGCAGTCCCGGGACAGGGGCTGCCACTGAAGCTTTCTTT. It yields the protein CASSPGTGAATEAFF.

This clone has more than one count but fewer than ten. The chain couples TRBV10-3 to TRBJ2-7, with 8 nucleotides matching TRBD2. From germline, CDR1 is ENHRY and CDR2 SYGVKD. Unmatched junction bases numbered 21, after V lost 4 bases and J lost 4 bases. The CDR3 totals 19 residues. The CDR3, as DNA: TGTGCCATCAGTGGGCGCCCCCCCGGGAGGGGGGGAATTTCGTACGAGCAGTACTTC. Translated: CAISGRPPGRGGISYEQYF.

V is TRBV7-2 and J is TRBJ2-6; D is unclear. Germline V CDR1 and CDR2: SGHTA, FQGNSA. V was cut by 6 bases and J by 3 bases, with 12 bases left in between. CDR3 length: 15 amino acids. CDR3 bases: TGTGCCAGCAGTCCCCCAGGTGGTGGGGCCAACGTCCTGACTTTC. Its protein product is CASSPPGGGANVLTF.

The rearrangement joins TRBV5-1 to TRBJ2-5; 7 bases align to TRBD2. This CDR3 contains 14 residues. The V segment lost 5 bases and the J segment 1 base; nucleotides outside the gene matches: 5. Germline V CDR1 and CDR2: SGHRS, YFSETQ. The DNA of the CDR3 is TGCGCCAGCAGTCGGGAGGCCTCCCAAGAGACCCAGTACTTC. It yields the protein CASSREASQETQYF.

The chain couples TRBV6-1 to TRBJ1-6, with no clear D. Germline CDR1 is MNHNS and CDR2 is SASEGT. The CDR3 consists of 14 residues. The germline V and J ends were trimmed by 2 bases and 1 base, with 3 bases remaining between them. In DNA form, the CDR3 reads TGTGCCAGCAGTGAAATATCCTATAATTCACCCCTCCACTTT. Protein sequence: CASSEISYNSPLHF.

CDR3 amino acids: CATRQGLHHEQYF. The CDR3 DNA reads as TGTGCCACGAGACAGGGACTCCACCACGAGCAGTACTTC. The chain links TRBV28 to TRBJ2-7, with TRBD1 as a possible D gene (7 bases). Trimming left V 10 bases short and J 5 bases short, with 18 bases between. Germline loops: CDR1 MDHEN, CDR2 SYDVKM. The CDR3 length is 13 residues.

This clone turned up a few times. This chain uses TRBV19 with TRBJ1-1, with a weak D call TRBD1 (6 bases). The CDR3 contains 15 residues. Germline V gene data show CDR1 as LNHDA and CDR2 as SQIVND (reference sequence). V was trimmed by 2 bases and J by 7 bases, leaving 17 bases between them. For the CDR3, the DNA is TGTGCCAGTAGTATATTCTCAGGGGCGCAGGGTGAAGCTTTCTTT. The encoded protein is CASSIFSGAQGEAFF.

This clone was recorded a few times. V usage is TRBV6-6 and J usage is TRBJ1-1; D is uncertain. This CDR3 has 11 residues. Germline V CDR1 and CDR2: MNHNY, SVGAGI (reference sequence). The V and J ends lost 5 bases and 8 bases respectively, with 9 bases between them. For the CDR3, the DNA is TGTGCCAGCAGTCCCGGGAGGGAAGCTTTCTTT. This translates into CASSPGREAFF.

The CDR3 protein is CASSLISYRGTYEQYF. Written as DNA, the CDR3 is TGTGCCAGCAGCTTAATTTCGTACAGGGGGACATACGAGCAGTACTTC. This chain uses TRBV7-3 with TRBJ2-7; 8 bases are shared with TRBD1. Germline values: CDR1 SGHTA, CDR2 FQGTGA. CDR3 size: 16 residues. V trimming: 1 base; J trimming: 4 bases; junction bases outside the gene matches: 9.